The next 15 T cell receptor beta chains were all read from a single sample in a study of cytomegalovirus exposure and HLA in healthy donors. Use of 60 Vbeta and 13 Jbeta primers characterized the PCR. Clones were sequenced by immunoSEQ multiplex PCR, and TCRdb holds only the in-frame ones, with some missing. Counted here are a few hundred thousand clones, 60% to 85% occurring once; the ten biggest clones make up 15% to 19%. Sequences were obtained from PBMCs. The receptor source for this set is a man between 35 and 55 years old in good health and CMV-seronegative.

The chain combines TRBV29-1 with TRBJ1-5; possibly TRBD1 for D (5 bases). CDR3 length: 13 residues. Between the trimmed V and J ends, which lost 4 bases and 3 bases, there was a span of 10 bases. Germline values: CDR1 SQVTM, CDR2 ANQGSEA. DNA of the CDR3: TGCAGCGTTGGTCAGGGTACCAATCAGCCCCAGCATTTT. It yields the protein CSVGQGTNQPQHF.

In DNA form, the CDR3 reads TGTGCCAGCAGCATTTCTCGAACAGGGGGCAACTATGGCTACACCTTC. As protein: CASSISRTGGNYGYTF. The rearrangement uses TRBV11-1 and TRBJ1-2; TRBD1 matches at 9 bases. J gave up 2 bases and V 5 bases, and 9 bases lay outside the gene matches. CDR3 length: 16 amino acids. Per the germline V gene, CDR1 is SGHAT and CDR2 is FQDESV (reference sequence).

The genes are TRBV5-4 and TRBJ2-3; 9 bases map to TRBD2. The CDR3 loop spans 18 amino acids. After removal of 3 bases from V and 3 bases from J, the junction contained 14 bases not matched to a gene. The germline CDR1 and CDR2 sequences are SGHNT and YYREEE (reference sequence). CDR3 DNA: TGTGCCAGCAGCTCCCTGGCGGGGGGGCTGGGGGGAACAGATACGCAGTATTTT. Residues: CASSSLAGGLGGTDTQYF.

J is TRBJ2-1 and V is TRBV9; weak D call: TRBD2 (5 bases). This CDR3 region has 14 residues. Germline V gene sequence: CDR1 SGDLS, CDR2 YYNGEE. The V gene lost 4 bases and the J gene lost 5 bases, with 13 bases spanning the gap. The CDR3, as DNA: TGTGCCAGCAGCCCGAGGGAGTCTAACAATGAGCAGTTCTTC. Protein: CASSPRESNNEQFF.

This chain uses TRBV19 with TRBJ1-3; the D is unclear. CDR3 length: 14 amino acids. Trimming left V 2 bases short and J 8 bases short, with 13 bases between. Germline lookup yields CDR1 LNHDA and CDR2 SQIVND (reference sequence). The CDR3 nucleotides read TGTGCCAGTAGTATAAACCAAGGGAGTGACACCATATATTTT. Its translation is CASSINQGSDTIYF.

This rearrangement joins TRBV9 to TRBJ1-4; 9 bases agree with TRBD1. Germline assignment: CDR1 SGDLS and CDR2 YYNGEE. With 3 bases clipped from V and 8 bases from J, the junction kept 5 bases outside the gene matches. The CDR3 totals 14 residues. The chain's CDR3 is CASSEGQGTEKLFF. CDR3 bases: TGTGCCAGCAGCGAGGGACAGGGAACAGAAAAACTGTTTTTT.

The chain joins TRBV9 to TRBJ2-2; D is unclear. CDR3 length: 14 residues. Trimming took off 2 bases at V and 4 bases at J, with 9 bases between the two ends. Germline V gene data show CDR1 as SGDLS and CDR2 as YYNGEE. The CDR3 bases are TGTGCCAGCAGCGTCGCTACGAGCACCGGGGAGCTGTTTTTT. This gives the protein CASSVATSTGELFF.

In nucleotides, the CDR3 is TGTGCCAGCAGCGTAGGAGAGGCTCTTGAGGCCAACGTCCTGACTTTC. Its translation is CASSVGEALEANVLTF. The V gene is TRBV9, the J gene TRBJ2-6; D not resolved. Trimming cost V 0 bases and J 6 bases, with 13 bases left between them. The CDR3 contains 16 residues. Germline CDR1 SGDLS, CDR2 YYNGEE. The full variable domain, rest sourced from reference TRBV9 and TRBJ2-6, is DSGVTQTPKHLITATGQRVTLRCSPRSGDLSVYWYQQSLDQGLQFLIQYYNGEERAKGNILERFSAQQFPDLHSELNLSSLELGDSALYFCASSVGEALEANVLTFGAGSRLTVL.

The genes are TRBV5-1 and TRBJ2-2; perhaps TRBD2 as D (5 bases). V was cut by 6 bases and J by 7 bases, with 19 bases left in between. The CDR3 has 15 residues. In germline, CDR1 is SGHRS, CDR2 YFSETQ. CDR3 sequence reads: CASKYAQVARGELFF. The CDR3 DNA is TGCGCCAGCAAGTACGCGCAGGTAGCGCGCGGGGAGCTGTTTTTT.

V gene TRBV6-1 combines with J gene TRBJ1-2; TRBD1 aligns across 7 bases. Germline values: CDR1 MNHNS, CDR2 SASEGT. Trimming cost V 4 bases and J 11 bases; bases outside gene matches: 16. The CDR3 is 15 amino acids. Here the CDR3 DNA reads TGTGCCAGCAGTGTACCGGGACAGTGGACAATGGAATACACCTTC. Its translation: CASSVPGQWTMEYTF.

This clone was recorded only once. The V and J genes are TRBV7-8 and TRBJ2-5, with a possible D match to TRBD1 (7 bases). The better agreement between TRBJ2-7 and the DNA end casts doubt on the J call. Germline CDR1 is SGHVS and CDR2 is FQNEAQ. The CDR3 sequence is 21 residues long. The CDR3 region has the DNA TGTGCCAGCAGCTCGCCCAACGAAAGACAGGGTTTGTGGCGGGGTCCCTACGAGCAGTACTTC. Translated: CASSSPNERQGLWRGPYEQYF.

The V call is TRBV20-1, the J call TRBJ1-4; 8 bases agree with TRBD1. The V gene end was trimmed by 5 bases and the J gene end by 8 bases; junction bases not matched to a gene: 1. The CDR3 totals 11 residues. Germline values: CDR1 DFQATT, CDR2 SNEGSKA (reference sequence). The CDR3 spells CSARQGEKLFF. The CDR3 DNA sequence: TGCAGTGCTCGACAGGGGGAAAAACTGTTTTTT.

This clone is a singleton in its sample. This rearrangement joins TRBV5-4 to TRBJ2-3; D not resolved. The germline V gene encodes CDR1 SGHNT and CDR2 YYREEE (reference sequence). V was pared by 0 bases and J by 1 base, with 6 bases between. This CDR3 is built from 14 residues. The CDR3 sequence: CASSLGEGTDTQYF. The CDR3 DNA is TGTGCCAGCAGCTTGGGCGAGGGCACAGATACGCAGTATTTT.

The chain joins TRBV6-6 to TRBJ1-5; 8 bases line up with TRBD1. The V gene's germline CDR1 is MNHNY and CDR2 SVGAGI (reference sequence). The CDR3 sequence is 13 residues long. The J segment lost 6 bases and the V segment lost 6 bases, leaving 4 bases of the junction unmatched. CDR3 region: CASSSGGGQPQHF. The CDR3 nucleotides read TGTGCCAGCAGCTCAGGGGGCGGTCAGCCCCAGCATTTT.

This chain joins TRBV6-5 and TRBJ2-1; TRBD2 matches at 8 bases. Germline V lookup: CDR1 MNHEY, CDR2 SVGAGI. V dropped 4 bases and J dropped 7; count of bases not matched to a gene: 9. The length of the CDR3 is 15 residues. This CDR3 reads CASSLSGAGVNEQFF. The CDR3 DNA is TGTGCCAGCAGTTTGTCCGGAGCGGGAGTGAATGAGCAGTTCTTC.